This TCR beta chain was profiled in a study of T cell responses to AZD1222 COVID-19 vaccine. This CDR3 has 13 amino acids. J was trimmed by 9 bases and V by 4 bases; bases with no gene match: 8. Germline V gene data show CDR1 as KGHSH and CDR2 as LQKENI. This table comes from immunoSEQ multiplex PCR, and its TCRdb copy is limited to in-frame clones, with some not included. This table has approximately 140,000 clones, 90% appearing once. The V gene is TRBV18, the J gene TRBJ1-1; 7 nucleotides align to TRBD1. The source material was peripheral blood, sampled 28 days after the second AZD1222 dose. The receptor was isolated from an adult who received the AZD1222 COVID-19 vaccine. The CDR3 region has the DNA TGTGCCAGCTCACTCGACAGGGAAGCTAAAGCTTTCTTT. As protein: CASSLDREAKAFF.